What follows are 21 T cell receptor beta chains derived from one specimen sequenced in a study of T cells in Graves' hyperthyroidism and ophthalmopathy. TCR beta CDR3 regions were amplified from RNA transcripts. With the HTBI primer set, the TCR CDR3 went through a first round of RT-PCR. TCRdb independently ran MiXCR on the multiplex PCR reads; one entry per CDR3 protein. The repertoire holds hundreds of thousands of distinct CDR3 sequences, with under 45% as singletons. Source material: blood. The receptor source for this set is a woman aged 40 to 55 with Graves' hyperthyroidism.

The rearrangement joins TRBV19 to TRBJ1-1; the D gene is possibly TRBD1 (6 bases). V lost 9 bases and J 1 base, leaving 21 bases between the germline ends. CDR3 length: 16 amino acids. Germline V lookup: CDR1 LNHDA, CDR2 SQIVND (reference sequence). The CDR3 sequence is CASSPTSWGQNTEAFF. CDR3 sequence (DNA): TGTGCCAGCTCACCCACATCCTGGGGACAGAACACTGAAGCTTTCTTT.

The count of this clonotype is one. The V and J genes are TRBV24-1 and TRBJ2-3, with D perhaps matching TRBD1 (5 bases). CDR1 is KGHDR, CDR2 SFDVKD, per germline. The ends were cut back, 9 bases at V and 0 bases at J, with 9 bases in the middle. This CDR3 has 13 amino acids. The DNA for the CDR3 is TGTGCCACCGGTAGGGGAAGCACAGATACGCAGTATTTT. Residues: CATGRGSTDTQYF.

The genes are TRBV7-9 and TRBJ1-1; D gene ambiguous. The CDR3 length is 14 residues. V dropped 5 bases and J dropped 6 bases, with 16 bases sitting between them. Germline CDR1 SEHNR, CDR2 FQNEAQ (reference sequence). In nucleotides, the CDR3 is TGTGCCAGCAGCACGGGCCCCCTTCTGGCTGAAGCTTTCTTT. This encodes CASSTGPLLAEAFF.

This clonotype was seen once. V is TRBV7-2 and J is TRBJ1-6; D is unresolved. This CDR3 region has 15 residues. V lost 1 base and J lost 4, with 8 bases in between. The germline CDR1 and CDR2 sequences are SGHTA and FQGNSA. In nucleotides, the CDR3 is TGTGCCAGCAGCTTAGGGCGGGGATATAATTCACCCCTCCACTTT. Its protein is CASSLGRGYNSPLHF.

The gene calls are TRBV12-3 or TRBV12-4 and TRBJ1-6; 7 bases fit TRBD1. The CDR3 length is 15 residues. The V and J ends lost 5 bases and 12 bases, in that order; junction bases with no gene match: 13. Here the CDR3 reads CASSPRDSPLQPLHF. The CDR3 nucleotides read TGTGCCAGCAGTCCCCGGGACAGTCCCCTTCAACCCCTCCACTTT.

This clonotype was found a few times. The rearrangement uses TRBV7-9 and TRBJ1-6, with 7 bases fitting TRBD1. CDR3 length: 16 amino acids. Germline trimming cut 3 bases from V and 4 bases from J; bases unmatched to any gene: 6. CDR1 and CDR2 from the germline V gene are SEHNR and FQNEAQ (reference sequence). As DNA, the CDR3 is TGTGCCAGCAGCTTTGGACAGGACCTTTATAATTCACCCCTCCACTTT. It encodes CASSFGQDLYNSPLHF.

This rearrangement joins TRBV14 to TRBJ1-4; D is undetermined. Germline V lookup: CDR1 SGHDN, CDR2 FVKESK. The CDR3 totals 19 residues. V shed 1 base and J shed 0 bases, with 18 bases lying between them. In DNA form, the CDR3 reads TGTGCCAGCAGCCAAGGTTTGGGGTTGAGTTTTGCAACTAATGAAAAACTGTTTTTT. It yields the protein CASSQGLGLSFATNEKLFF. Variable domain in full (rest from reference TRBV14 and TRBJ1-4): EAGVTQFPSHSVIEKGQTVTLRCDPISGHDNLYWYRRVMGKEIKFLLHFVKESKQDESGMPNNRFLAERTGGTYSTLKVQPAELEDSGVYFCASSQGLGLSFATNEKLFFGSGTQLSVL.

In its sample, this clonotype was seen a few times. J is TRBJ1-6 and V is TRBV11-1; 7 bases align to TRBD1. CDR1 and CDR2 (germline): SGHAT, FQDESV (reference sequence). This CDR3 contains 14 residues. V lost 4 bases to trimming and J lost 10 bases; unmatched junction nucleotides: 7. CDR3 loop: CASSSPQGRSPLHF. The CDR3 DNA reads as TGTGCCAGCAGCTCACCACAGGGGAGGTCACCCCTCCACTTT. The full variable domain, completed using reference TRBV11-1 and TRBJ1-6, is EAEVAQSPRYKITEKSQAVAFWCDPISGHATLYWYRQILGQGPELLVQFQDESVVDDSQLPKDRFSAERLKGVDSTLKIQPAELGDSAMYLCASSSPQGRSPLHFGNGTRLTVT.

On this clonotype itself: A much larger clone differs from this one at a single base, so this may be a read error. In this CDR3 the conserved last residue, phenylalanine or tryptophan, is missing, so a read error is likely. The genes are TRBV19 and TRBJ2-2; D is perhaps TRBD1 or TRBD2 (5 bases each). Germline V gene sequence: CDR1 LNHDA, CDR2 SQIVND (reference sequence). Trimming took 4 bases from V and 5 from J, leaving 11 bases between them. CDR3 length: 14 amino acids. In DNA form, the CDR3 reads TGTGCCAGTAGTAGGGGGATGGAGACCGGGGAGCTGTTTCTT. Amino acids: CASSRGMETGELFL.

The chain couples TRBV10-3 to TRBJ2-5; a possible D gene is TRBD1 (7 bases). Judging by the DNA end, TRBJ2-1 fits better; the J call may be wrong. CDR1 is ENHRY and CDR2 is SYGVKD in the germline V gene. There are 15 residues in the CDR3. CDR3 sequence: CATGSPRQGTDEQFF. The CDR3 bases are TGTGCCACCGGGAGCCCGAGACAGGGAACGGATGAGCAGTTCTTC.

About this clonotype itself: A read error may be the cause here, since a much bigger clone is one base away. The rearrangement joins TRBV20-1 to TRBJ2-7, with D unresolved. Germline V gene sequence: CDR1 DFQATT, CDR2 SNEGSKA (reference sequence). The CDR3 has 13 amino acids. CDR3: CSARGSFGYEQHF. CDR3 in DNA: TGCAGTGCTAGAGGAAGTTTCGGCTACGAGCAGCACTTC.

Remarks on this clonotype: Possible read error: a much larger clone is one base away. V usage is TRBV29-1 and J usage is TRBJ1-1; D ambiguous. Trimming took 5 bases from V and 7 from J, leaving 11 bases between them. The CDR3 is 11 amino acids. Germline values: CDR1 SQVTM, CDR2 ANQGSEA. In DNA, the CDR3 is TGCAGCGTTAATCGGGGATTTGAAGCTTTCTTT. Its translation: CSVNRGFEAFF.

The rearrangement uses TRBV19 and TRBJ1-3, with 9 bases that match TRBD1. This CDR3 comprises 14 residues. CDR1 and CDR2 (germline): LNHDA, SQIVND (reference sequence). The V and J ends lost 7 bases and 7 bases, in that order; junction bases with no gene match: 8. As DNA, the CDR3 is TGTGCCAGTAACCCGGGACAGGGATCGAACACCATATATTTT. Protein: CASNPGQGSNTIYF.

This chain joins TRBV3-1 and TRBJ1-3; possibly TRBD1 for D (5 bases). Trimming took 5 bases from V and 0 from J, leaving 11 bases between them. The CDR3 is 15 residues long. Germline CDR1 LGHDT, CDR2 YNNKEL (reference sequence). The CDR3 DNA follows: TGTGCCAGCAGCTGGACACAGATCTCTGGAAACACCATATATTTT. Translation gives CASSWTQISGNTIYF.

The table lists this clonotype with many counts. The rearrangement links TRBV7-6 to TRBJ1-5; D remains ambiguous. The CDR3 consists of 12 residues. Trimming removed 9 bases from V and 9 bases from J, with 15 bases in between. Germline values: CDR1 SGHVS, CDR2 FNYEAQ. The CDR3 protein is CARLAGEGPQHF. The CDR3 DNA reads as TGTGCCAGACTAGCGGGAGAAGGGCCCCAGCATTTT. Drawing the rest from reference TRBV7-6 and TRBJ1-5, the complete variable domain is GAGVSQSPRYKVTKRGQDVALRCDPISGHVSLYWYRQALGQGPEFLTYFNYEAQQDKSGLPNDRFSAERPEGSISTLTIQRTEQRDSAMYRCARLAGEGPQHFGDGTRLSIL.

This clonotype has a count of ten or more. The chain has TRBV7-2 and TRBJ1-5; D is perhaps TRBD1 (6 bases). V was shortened by 3 bases and J by 9 bases, with 15 bases between the two germline ends. CDR1 is SGHTA, CDR2 FQGNSA, per germline. CDR3 length: 14 amino acids. The CDR3 DNA reads as TGTGCCAGCAGCTTGAATCAGGGGACCGGGCCCCAGCATTTT. This encodes CASSLNQGTGPQHF.

This chain uses TRBV15 with TRBJ1-1, with TRBD1 matching 8 bases. Trimming cost V 8 bases and J 5 bases; bases outside gene matches: 16. Germline V lookup: CDR1 LNHNV, CDR2 YYDKDF (reference sequence). The length of the CDR3 is 16 residues. CDR3: CATSPGFGQGRTEAFF. CDR3 in DNA: TGTGCCACCTCCCCGGGGTTCGGACAGGGTAGAACTGAAGCTTTCTTT.

This chain links TRBV7-9 with TRBJ1-2, with D tentatively TRBD1 (5 bases). CDR3 length: 16 residues. Germline lookup yields CDR1 SEHNR and CDR2 FQNEAQ (reference sequence). With 8 bases removed from V and 7 bases from J, the gap between germline ends came to 26 bases. The CDR3 sequence: CASGASGTGIFSGYTF. CDR3 DNA: TGTGCCAGCGGCGCATCCGGGACGGGGATTTTTTCTGGCTACACCTTC.

The chain couples TRBV5-1 to TRBJ2-2; D gene uncertain. Trimming stripped 0 bases from V and 1 base from J, with 10 bases between. The CDR3 totals 16 residues. Germline-derived CDR1 and CDR2 are SGHRS and YFSETQ. In nucleotides, the CDR3 is TGCGCCAGCAGCTTGGGACTTCAAATGAACACCGGGGAGCTGTTTTTT. It codes for CASSLGLQMNTGELFF. Complete variable domain (other parts from reference TRBV5-1 and TRBJ2-2): KAGVTQTPRYLIKTRGQQVTLSCSPISGHRSVSWYQQTPGQGLQFLFEYFSETQRNKGNFPGRFSGRQFSNSRSEMNVSTLELGDSALYLCASSLGLQMNTGELFFGEGSRLTVL.

This chain uses TRBV6-5 with TRBJ2-7; D is unresolved. Per germline, CDR1 MNHEY and CDR2 SVGAGI. Trimming removed 7 bases at V and 0 bases at J, with 16 bases between. The CDR3 totals 15 residues. CDR3 in amino acids: CASTSFRGISYEQYF. CDR3 DNA: TGTGCCAGCACGAGTTTTCGTGGGATCTCCTACGAGCAGTACTTC.

This clonotype was detected only a few times. The chain couples TRBV5-1 to TRBJ1-2, with TRBD1 identical over 11 bases. The V gene end was trimmed by 4 bases and the J gene end by 0 bases; junction bases not matched to a gene: 2. In germline, CDR1 is SGHRS, CDR2 YFSETQ. This CDR3 is built from 15 residues. CDR3 sequence: CASSRDRGTNYGYTF. The CDR3, as DNA: TGCGCCAGCAGCCGGGACAGGGGGACTAACTATGGCTACACCTTC.